This TCR beta chain was recorded in a study of blood T cell repertoires in COVID-19. Across the study: Acute and convalescent COVID-19 samples came from the United States, Italy and Spain. T cells, B-cell-depleted T cells, or PBMCs supplied cDNA or gDNA.

The CDR3 is 16 amino acids. Trimming took 0 bases from V and 7 from J; bases not matched to a gene: 9. From germline, CDR1 is LGHDT and CDR2 YNNKEL (reference sequence). Original data processing: Amplification of reference gene primers provided the estimated nucleated cell counts. Here immunoSEQ multiplex PCR was the method, and the copy in TCRdb shows in-frame clones only, minus some. Clone size and the V and J calls come from that table; the DNA yielded D and trimming. This table holds approximately 67,000 clones, around 90% found once. The TCR sequence derives from a human donor in a cohort sampled during active COVID-19. The chain carries TRBV3-1 (or the pseudogene TRBV3-2) and TRBJ1-2, with TRBD1 identical over 9 bases. The sample comprised peripheral blood. In DNA, the CDR3 is TGTGCCAGCAGCCAAGATCTCGGGACAGGGAATTTTGGCTACACCTTC. Translation gives CASSQDLGTGNFGYTF.